This entry features one TCR beta chain sequence. As yet, its antigen is unknown. This sample is drawn from a study of shared clonotypes between healthy human individuals. In the study overall: For every donor, three CD4 naive, three CD4 memory, two CD8 naive and one CD8 memory plates were used. Study observations and caveats: Clonotypes which were not shared had lower generation probabilities than clonotypes that all four donors shared.

V lost 5 bases and J lost 7; bases outside the gene matches: 8. This CDR3 contains 15 residues. Looked up from germline, CDR1 is SGHTA and CDR2 is FQGTGA. Clones were read by immunoSEQ multiplex PCR, and TCRdb kept only the in-frame ones, dropping some. The data show some 2.3 million clones, more than 80% seen once. The sample taken for sequencing was naive CD4+ T cells from PBMCs. Subset specified: CD45RA+ positively selected. The J gene is TRBJ2-2, the V gene TRBV7-3, with TRBD1 matching over 9 bases. The clonotype comes from a man aged 18 to 30 in good health. Some clones in this sample may be carry-over from other donors' samples. The CDR3 bases are TGTGCCAGCAGCCCTCGGACAGGGGTCGGCGGGGAGCTGTTTTTT. As protein: CASSPRTGVGGELFF.